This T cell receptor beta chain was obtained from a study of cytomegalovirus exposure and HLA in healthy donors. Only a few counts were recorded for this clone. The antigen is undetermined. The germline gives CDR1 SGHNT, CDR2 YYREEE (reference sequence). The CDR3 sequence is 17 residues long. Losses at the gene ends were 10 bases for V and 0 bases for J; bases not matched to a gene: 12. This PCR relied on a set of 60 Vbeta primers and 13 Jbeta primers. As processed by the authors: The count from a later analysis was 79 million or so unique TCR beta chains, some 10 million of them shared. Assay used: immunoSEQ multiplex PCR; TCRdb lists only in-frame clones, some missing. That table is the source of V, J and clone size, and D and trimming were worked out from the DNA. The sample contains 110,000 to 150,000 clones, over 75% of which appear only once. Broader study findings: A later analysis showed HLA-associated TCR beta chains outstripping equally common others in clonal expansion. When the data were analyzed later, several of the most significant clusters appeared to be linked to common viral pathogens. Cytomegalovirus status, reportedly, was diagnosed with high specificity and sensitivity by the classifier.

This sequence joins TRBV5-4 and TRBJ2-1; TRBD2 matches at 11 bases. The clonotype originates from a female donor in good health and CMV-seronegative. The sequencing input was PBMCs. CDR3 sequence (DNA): TGTGCCGGGTCCGGGACTAGCGGACAGAGCTCCTACAATGAGCAGTTCTTC. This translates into CAGSGTSGQSSYNEQFF. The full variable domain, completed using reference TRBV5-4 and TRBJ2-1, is ETGVTQSPTHLIKTRGQQVTLRCSSQSGHNTVSWYQQALGQGPQFIFQYYREEENGRGNFPPRFSGLQFPNYSSELNVNALELDDSALYLCAGSGTSGQSSYNEQFFGPGTRLTVL.